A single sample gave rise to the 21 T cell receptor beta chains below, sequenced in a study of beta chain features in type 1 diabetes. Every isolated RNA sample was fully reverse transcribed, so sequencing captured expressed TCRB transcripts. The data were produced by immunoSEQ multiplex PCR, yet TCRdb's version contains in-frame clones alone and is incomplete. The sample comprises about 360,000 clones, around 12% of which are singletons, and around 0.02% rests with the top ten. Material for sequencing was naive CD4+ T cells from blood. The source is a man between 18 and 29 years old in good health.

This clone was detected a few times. The CDR3 coding sequence is TGTGCCAGCAGTTACTCGAGGGGGCTCCGCGGTACGCAGTATTTT. It encodes CASSYSRGLRGTQYF. The chain carries TRBV6-5 and TRBJ2-3; 7 nucleotides line up with TRBD1. Germline V gene sequence: CDR1 MNHEY, CDR2 SVGAGI. Trimming at V came to 0 bases and at J to 8 bases, leaving 8 bases not matched to a gene. The CDR3 is 15 residues long.

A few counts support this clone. CDR3 sequence reads: CASSDDPGRGVPYEQYF. CDR3 DNA: TGTGCCAGCAGTGATGACCCAGGCCGCGGGGTTCCCTACGAGCAGTACTTC. V and J are TRBV6-1 and TRBJ2-7; TRBD2 is a possible D gene (6 bases). Trimming removed 3 bases at V and 2 bases at J, with 20 bases between. The CDR3 has 17 amino acids. Per the germline V gene, CDR1 is MNHNS and CDR2 is SASEGT.

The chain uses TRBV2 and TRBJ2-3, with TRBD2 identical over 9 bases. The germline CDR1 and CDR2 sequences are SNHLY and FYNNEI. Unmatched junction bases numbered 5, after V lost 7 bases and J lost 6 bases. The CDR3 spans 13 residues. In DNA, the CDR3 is TGTGCCAGCATCTTAGCGGGGGTGGATACGCAGTATTTT. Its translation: CASILAGVDTQYF.

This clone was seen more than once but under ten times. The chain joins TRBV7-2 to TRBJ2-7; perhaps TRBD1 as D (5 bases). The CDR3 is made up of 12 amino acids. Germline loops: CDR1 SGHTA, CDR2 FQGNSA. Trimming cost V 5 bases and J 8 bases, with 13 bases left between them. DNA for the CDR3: TGTGCCAGCAGCCCCGCCCCAGGGCAGCAGTACTTC. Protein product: CASSPAPGQQYF.

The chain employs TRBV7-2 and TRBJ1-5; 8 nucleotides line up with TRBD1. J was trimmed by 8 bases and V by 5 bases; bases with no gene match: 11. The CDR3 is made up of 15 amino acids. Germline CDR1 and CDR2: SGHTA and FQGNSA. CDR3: CASSLQGQGMKPQHF. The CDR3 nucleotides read TGTGCCAGCAGCCTCCAAGGACAGGGTATGAAGCCCCAGCATTTT.

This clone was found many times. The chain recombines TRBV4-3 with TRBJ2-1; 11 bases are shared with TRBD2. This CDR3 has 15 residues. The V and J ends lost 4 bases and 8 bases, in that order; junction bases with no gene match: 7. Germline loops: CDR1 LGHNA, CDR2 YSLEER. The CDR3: CASSPTSGSLHEQFF. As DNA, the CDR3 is TGCGCCAGCAGCCCTACTAGCGGGAGTTTGCATGAGCAGTTCTTC.

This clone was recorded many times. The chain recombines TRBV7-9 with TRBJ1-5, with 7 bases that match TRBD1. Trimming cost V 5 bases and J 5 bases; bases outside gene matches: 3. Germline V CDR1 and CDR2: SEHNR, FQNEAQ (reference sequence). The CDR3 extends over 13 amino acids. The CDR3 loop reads CASSPRGDQPQHF. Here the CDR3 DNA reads TGTGCCAGCAGCCCCAGGGGGGATCAGCCCCAGCATTTT.

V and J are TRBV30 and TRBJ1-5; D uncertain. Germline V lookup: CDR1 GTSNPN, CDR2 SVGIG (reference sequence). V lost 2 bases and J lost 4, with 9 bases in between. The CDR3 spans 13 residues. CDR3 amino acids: CAWSLIGNQPQHF. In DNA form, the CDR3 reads TGTGCCTGGAGTCTTATCGGGAATCAGCCCCAGCATTTT.

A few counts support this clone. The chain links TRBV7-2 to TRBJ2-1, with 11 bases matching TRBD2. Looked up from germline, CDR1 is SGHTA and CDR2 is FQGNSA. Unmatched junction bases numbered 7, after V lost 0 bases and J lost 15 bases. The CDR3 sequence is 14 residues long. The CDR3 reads CASSLARSSGRRFF. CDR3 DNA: TGTGCCAGCAGCTTAGCGCGGTCTAGCGGGAGGCGGTTCTTC.

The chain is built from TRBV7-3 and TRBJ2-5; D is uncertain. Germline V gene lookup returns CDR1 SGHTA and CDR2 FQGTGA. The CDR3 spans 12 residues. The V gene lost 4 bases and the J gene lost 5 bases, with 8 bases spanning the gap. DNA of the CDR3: TGTGCCAGCAGCTCGAACTTCGAGACCCAGTACTTC. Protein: CASSSNFETQYF.

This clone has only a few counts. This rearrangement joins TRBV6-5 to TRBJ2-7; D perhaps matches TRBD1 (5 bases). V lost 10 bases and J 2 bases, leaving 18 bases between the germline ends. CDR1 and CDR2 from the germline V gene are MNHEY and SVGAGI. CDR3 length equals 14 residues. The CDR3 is CANAVQGKTYEQYF. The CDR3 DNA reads TGTGCCAACGCCGTGCAGGGAAAAACCTACGAGCAGTACTTC.

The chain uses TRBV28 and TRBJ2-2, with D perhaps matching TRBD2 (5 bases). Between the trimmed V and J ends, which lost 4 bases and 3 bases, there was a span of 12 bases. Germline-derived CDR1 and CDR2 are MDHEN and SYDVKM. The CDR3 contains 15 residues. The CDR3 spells CASSSQRGYTGELFF. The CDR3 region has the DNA TGTGCCAGCAGTTCGCAACGGGGTTACACCGGGGAGCTGTTTTTT.

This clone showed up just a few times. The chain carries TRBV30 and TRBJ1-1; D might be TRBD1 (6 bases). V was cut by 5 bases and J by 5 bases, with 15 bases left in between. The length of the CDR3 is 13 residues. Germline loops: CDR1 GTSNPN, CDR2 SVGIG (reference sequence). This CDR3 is CAWYTGSWTEAFF. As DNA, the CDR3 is TGTGCCTGGTATACAGGGAGCTGGACTGAAGCTTTCTTT. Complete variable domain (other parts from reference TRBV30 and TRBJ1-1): SQTIHQWPATLVQPVGSPLSLECTVEGTSNPNLYWYRQAAGRGLQLLFYSVGIGQISSEVPQNLSASRPQDRQFILSSKKLLLSDSGFYLCAWYTGSWTEAFFGQGTRLTVV.

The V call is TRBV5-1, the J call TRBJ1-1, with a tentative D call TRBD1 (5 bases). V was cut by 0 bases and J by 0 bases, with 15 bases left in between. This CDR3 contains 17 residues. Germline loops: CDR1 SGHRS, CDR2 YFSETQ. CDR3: CASSLVTAQVMNTEAFF. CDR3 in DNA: TGCGCCAGCAGCTTGGTCACCGCACAGGTTATGAACACTGAAGCTTTCTTT.

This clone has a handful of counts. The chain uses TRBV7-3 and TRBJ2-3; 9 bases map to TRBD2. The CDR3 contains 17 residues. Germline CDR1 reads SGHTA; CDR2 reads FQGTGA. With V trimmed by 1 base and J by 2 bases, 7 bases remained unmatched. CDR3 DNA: TGTGCCAGCAGCTTAAGCGCCGGCGGGAGGGCCACAGATACGCAGTATTTT. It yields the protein CASSLSAGGRATDTQYF.

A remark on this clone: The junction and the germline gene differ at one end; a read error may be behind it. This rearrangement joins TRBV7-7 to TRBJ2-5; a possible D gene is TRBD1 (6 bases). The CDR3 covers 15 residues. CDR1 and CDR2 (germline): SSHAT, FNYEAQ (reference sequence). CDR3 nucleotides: TGTGCTAGCAGCTTAGCTCTACAGGGCCAAGAGACCCAGTACTTC. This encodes CASSLALQGQETQYF. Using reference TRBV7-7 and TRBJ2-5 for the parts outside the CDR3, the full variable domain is GAGVSQSPRYKVTKRGQDVTLRCDPISSHATLYWYQQALGQGPEFLTYFNYEAQPDKSGLPSDRFSAERPEGSISTLTIQRTEQRDSAMYRCASSLALQGQETQYFGPGTRLLVL.

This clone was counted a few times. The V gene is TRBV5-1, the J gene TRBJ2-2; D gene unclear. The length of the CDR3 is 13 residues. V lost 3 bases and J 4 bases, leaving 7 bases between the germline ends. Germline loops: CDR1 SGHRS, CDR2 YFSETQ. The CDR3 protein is CASSSTVTGELFF. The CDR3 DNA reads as TGCGCCAGCAGCTCTACCGTCACCGGGGAGCTGTTTTTT. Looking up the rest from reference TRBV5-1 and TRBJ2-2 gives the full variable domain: KAGVTQTPRYLIKTRGQQVTLSCSPISGHRSVSWYQQTPGQGLQFLFEYFSETQRNKGNFPGRFSGRQFSNSRSEMNVSTLELGDSALYLCASSSTVTGELFFGEGSRLTVL.

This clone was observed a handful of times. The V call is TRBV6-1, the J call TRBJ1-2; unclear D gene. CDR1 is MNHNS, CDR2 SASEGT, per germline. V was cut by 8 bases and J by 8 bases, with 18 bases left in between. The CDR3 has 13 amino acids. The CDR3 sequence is CASFPSQDGGYTF. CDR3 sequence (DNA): TGTGCCAGCTTCCCGAGTCAGGATGGGGGCTACACCTTC.

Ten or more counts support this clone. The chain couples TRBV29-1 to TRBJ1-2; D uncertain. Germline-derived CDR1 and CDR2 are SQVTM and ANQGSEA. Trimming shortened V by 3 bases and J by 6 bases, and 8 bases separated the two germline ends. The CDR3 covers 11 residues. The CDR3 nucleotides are TGCAGCGTTGATGCTGGGCATGGCTACACCTTC. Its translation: CSVDAGHGYTF.

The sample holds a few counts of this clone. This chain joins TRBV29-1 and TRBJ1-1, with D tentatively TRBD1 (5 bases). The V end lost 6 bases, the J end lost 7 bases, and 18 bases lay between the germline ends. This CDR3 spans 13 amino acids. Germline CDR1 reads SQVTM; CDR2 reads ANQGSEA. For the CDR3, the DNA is TGCAGCGTAGACAGCGGGCGGGAATATGAAGCTTTCTTT. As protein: CSVDSGREYEAFF.

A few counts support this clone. The CDR3 is CASSEQGDTIYF. The CDR3 DNA follows: TGTGCCAGCTCAGAACAGGGGGACACCATATATTTT. The V call is TRBV18, the J call TRBJ1-3; 8 bases are a match to TRBD1. Germline CDR1 and CDR2: KGHSH and LQKENI. Unmatched junction bases numbered 2, after V lost 5 bases and J lost 8 bases. This CDR3 comprises 12 residues. The full variable domain, with the rest looked up from reference TRBV18 and TRBJ1-3, is NAGVMQNPRHLVRRRGQEARLRCSPMKGHSHVYWYRQLPEEGLKFMVYLQKENIIDESGMPKERFSAEFPKEGPSILRIQQVVRGDSAAYFCASSEQGDTIYFGEGSWLTVV.